The TCR beta chain described here comes from a study of blood T cell repertoires in COVID-19. Study details: T cells, B-cell-depleted T cells, or PBMCs provided the cDNA or gDNA that served as material.

Participant ages covered roughly 18 to 89 years across 24 US areas. Libraries were prepared by immunoSEQ multiplex PCR; TCRdb keeps only in-frame clonotypes and omits some of them. The sample includes 250,000 or so clones, 70% to 90% of them seen just once. From germline, CDR1 is SGHDT and CDR2 YYEEEE. This CDR3 comprises 13 residues. V was clipped by 4 bases and J by 1 base; unmatched bases: 1. The rearrangement joins TRBV5-6 to TRBJ2-5, with 7 bases aligning to TRBD1. The receptor comes from a woman in her 30s with acute COVID-19. Sample: PBMCs or T cells enriched from blood (not recorded which). As DNA, the CDR3 is TGTGCCAGCAGCCGGGACAGCCAAGAGACCCAGTACTTC. This gives the protein CASSRDSQETQYF. Full variable domain (missing parts from reference TRBV5-6 and TRBJ2-5): DAGVTQSPTHLIKTRGQQVTLRCSPKSGHDTVSWYQQALGQGPQFIFQYYEEEERQRGNFPDRFSGHQFPNYSSELNVNALLLGDSALYLCASSRDSQETQYFGPGTRLLVL.